This T cell receptor beta chain was sequenced during a study of Ad26.COV2.S vaccination and SARS-CoV-2 variants. V gave up 6 bases and J gave up 5 bases, with 14 bases separating them. The CDR3 runs 13 residues. The study's findings and limits: Compared with placebo recipients, vaccine recipients had higher spike-specific TCR breadth. Total T cell responses, in the TCR breadth and depth analyses, may have been underestimated.

This clone was counted once. What it binds is not known. Regarding treatment: 19 received Ad26.COV2.S at low or high dose, single or two shots; about 5 received placebo; per-sample allocation not given. All samples were drawn on day 63, counting from the first vaccine or placebo injection. Vaccination used an Ad26 vector expressing Wuhan-strain SARS-CoV-2 spike. Generated by immunoSEQ multiplex PCR, the TCRdb table keeps only in-frame clones and is missing some. The sample records about 500,000 clones, 89% being singletons. The chain carries TRBV12-3 or TRBV12-4 and TRBJ2-7; D ambiguous. The TCR comes from a person between 18 and 60 years old who received the Ad26.COV2.S COVID-19 vaccine or a placebo. Sample: peripheral blood, taken in a trial of Ad26.COV2.S vaccine versus placebo. The CDR3 reads CASRPPSVDEQYF. CDR3 DNA: TGTGCCAGCAGACCCCCATCGGTGGACGAGCAGTACTTC.